This T cell receptor (beta chain) was identified during a study of blood T cell repertoires in COVID-19. Study context: The United States, Italy and Spain were the sources of the acute and convalescent COVID-19 samples. PBMCs, B-cell-depleted T cells, or T cells were the source of the cDNA or gDNA that made up the material.

The CDR3 covers 14 residues. The V gene end was trimmed by 7 bases and the J gene end by 4 bases; junction bases not matched to a gene: 7. Germline loops: CDR1 MDHEN, CDR2 SYDVKM. Under the authors' procedure: Estimation of nucleated cell counts relied on the amplification of reference gene primers. Method: immunoSEQ multiplex PCR; TCRdb's copy keeps in-frame clones and lacks some. V and J calls and clone size come straight from that table; D and trimming were deduced from the DNA. This sample has roughly 250,000 clones, with 84% found just once. The chain is built from TRBV28 and TRBJ1-3; 7 bases align to TRBD1. The sequence came from a man between 45 and 60 years old with acute or convalescent COVID-19. Sequencing was carried out using peripheral blood. The CDR3 coding sequence is TGTGCCAGCACCTCGGGACAGCTCGGAAACACCATATATTTT. Amino acids: CASTSGQLGNTIYF.